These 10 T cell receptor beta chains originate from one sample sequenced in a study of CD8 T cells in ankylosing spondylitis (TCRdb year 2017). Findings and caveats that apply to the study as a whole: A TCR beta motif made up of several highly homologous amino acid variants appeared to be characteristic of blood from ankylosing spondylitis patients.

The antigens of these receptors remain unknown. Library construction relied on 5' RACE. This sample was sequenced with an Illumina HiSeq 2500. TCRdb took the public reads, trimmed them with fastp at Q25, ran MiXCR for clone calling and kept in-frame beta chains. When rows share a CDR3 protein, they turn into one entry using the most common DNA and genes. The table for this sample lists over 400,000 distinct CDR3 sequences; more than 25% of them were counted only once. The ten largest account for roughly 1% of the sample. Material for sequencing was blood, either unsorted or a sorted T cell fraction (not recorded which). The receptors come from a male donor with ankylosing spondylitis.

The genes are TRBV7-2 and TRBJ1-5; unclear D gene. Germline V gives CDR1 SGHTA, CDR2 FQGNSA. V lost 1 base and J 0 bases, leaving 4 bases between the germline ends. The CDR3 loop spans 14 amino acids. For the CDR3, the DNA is TGTGCCAGCAGCTTAGTCAGTAGCAATCAGCCCCAGCATTTT. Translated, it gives CASSLVSSNQPQHF.

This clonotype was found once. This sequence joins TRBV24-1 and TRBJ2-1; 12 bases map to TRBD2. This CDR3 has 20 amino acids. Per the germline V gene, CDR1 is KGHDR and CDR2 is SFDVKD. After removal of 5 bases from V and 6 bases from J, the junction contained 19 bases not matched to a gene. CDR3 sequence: CATSVSPALAGGIVINEQFF. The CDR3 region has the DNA TGTGCCACCAGTGTCTCTCCGGCACTAGCGGGAGGAATAGTTATCAATGAGCAGTTCTTC.

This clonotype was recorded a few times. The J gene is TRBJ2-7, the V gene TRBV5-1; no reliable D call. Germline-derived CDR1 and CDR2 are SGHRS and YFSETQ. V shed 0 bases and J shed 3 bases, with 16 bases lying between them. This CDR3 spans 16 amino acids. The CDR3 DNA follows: TGCGCCAGCAGCTTGGACCCAAGGCAAACCTTCTACGAGCAGTACTTC. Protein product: CASSLDPRQTFYEQYF. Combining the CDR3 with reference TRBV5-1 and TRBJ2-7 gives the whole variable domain KAGVTQTPRYLIKTRGQQVTLSCSPISGHRSVSWYQQTPGQGLQFLFEYFSETQRNKGNFPGRFSGRQFSNSRSEMNVSTLELGDSALYLCASSLDPRQTFYEQYFGPGTRLTVT.

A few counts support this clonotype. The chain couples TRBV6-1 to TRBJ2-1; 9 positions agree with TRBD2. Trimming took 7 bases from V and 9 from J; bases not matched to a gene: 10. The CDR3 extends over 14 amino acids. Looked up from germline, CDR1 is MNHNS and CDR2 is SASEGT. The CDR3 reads CASKRLAEVGEQFF. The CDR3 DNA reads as TGTGCCAGCAAGAGACTAGCGGAGGTGGGTGAGCAGTTCTTC.

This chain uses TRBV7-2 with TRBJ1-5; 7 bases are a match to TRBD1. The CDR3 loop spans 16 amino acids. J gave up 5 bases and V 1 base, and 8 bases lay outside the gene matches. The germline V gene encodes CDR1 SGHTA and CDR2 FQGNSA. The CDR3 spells CASSLEGASSYQPQHF. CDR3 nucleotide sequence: TGTGCCAGCAGCTTAGAGGGGGCCTCCAGTTATCAGCCCCAGCATTTT.

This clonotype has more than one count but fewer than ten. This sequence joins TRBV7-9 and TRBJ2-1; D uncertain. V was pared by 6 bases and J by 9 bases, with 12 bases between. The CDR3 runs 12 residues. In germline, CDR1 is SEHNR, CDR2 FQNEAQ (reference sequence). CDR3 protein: CASSRTRSEQFF. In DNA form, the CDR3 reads TGTGCCAGCAGTCGGACCCGCAGTGAGCAGTTCTTC.

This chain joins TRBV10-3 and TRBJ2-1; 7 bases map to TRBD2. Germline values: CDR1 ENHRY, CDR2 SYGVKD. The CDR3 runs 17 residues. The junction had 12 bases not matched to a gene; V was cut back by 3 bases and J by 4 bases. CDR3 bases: TGTGCCATCAGTGACCAACAAGGGGCCGGGAGGTACAATGAGCAGTTCTTC. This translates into CAISDQQGAGRYNEQFF.

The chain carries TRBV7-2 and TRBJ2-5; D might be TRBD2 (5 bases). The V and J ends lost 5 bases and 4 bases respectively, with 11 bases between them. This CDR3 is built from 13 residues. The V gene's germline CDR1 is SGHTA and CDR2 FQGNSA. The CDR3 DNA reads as TGTGCCAGCAGCAGGACTCCGGGAGAGACCCAGTACTTC. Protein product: CASSRTPGETQYF.

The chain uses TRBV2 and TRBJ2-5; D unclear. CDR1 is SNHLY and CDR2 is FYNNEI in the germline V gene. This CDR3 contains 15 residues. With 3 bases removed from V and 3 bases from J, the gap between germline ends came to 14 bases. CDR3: CASSELSIQKETQYF. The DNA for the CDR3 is TGTGCCAGCAGTGAGCTCAGTATCCAAAAAGAGACCCAGTACTTC. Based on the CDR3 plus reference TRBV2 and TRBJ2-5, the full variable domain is EPEVTQTPSHQVTQMGQEVILRCVPISNHLYFYWYRQILGQKVEFLVSFYNNEISEKSEIFDDQFSVERPDGSNFTLKIRSTKLEDSAMYFCASSELSIQKETQYFGPGTRLLVL.

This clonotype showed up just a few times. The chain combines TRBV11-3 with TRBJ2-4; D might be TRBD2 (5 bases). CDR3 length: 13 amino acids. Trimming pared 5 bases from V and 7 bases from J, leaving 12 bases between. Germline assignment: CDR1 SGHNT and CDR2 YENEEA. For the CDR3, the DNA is TGTGCCAGCAGCCTGGAGGTTAGGAACATTCAGTACTTC. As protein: CASSLEVRNIQYF.